The rows below give T cell receptor beta chains drawn from one sample of a study of cytomegalovirus exposure and HLA in healthy donors. The method was immunoSEQ multiplex PCR; TCRdb's version includes in-frame clones alone and lacks a portion of them. The sample lists some 200,000 clones; 70% to 80% were seen once. Sequenced sample: PBMCs. The receptor set was obtained from a male donor in good health and CMV-seropositive. The CDR3 runs from the conserved cysteine through the conserved F or W. The D gene is left open where the match is weak. Clone size is not always given. Where it is, it says once, few, many or a class for expanded clones.

D gene	V gene	clone size	J gene	CDR3 protein	CDR3 DNA
.	TRBV19	few	TRBJ2-1	CASSIFTGRDEQFF	TGTGCCAGTAGTATATTCACAGGGAGGGATGAGCAGTTCTTC
.	TRBV7-9	.	TRBJ1-3	CASSLPGGHSGNTIYF	TGTGCCAGCAGCTTACCTGGGGGCCATTCTGGAAACACCATATATTTT
.	TRBV2	.	TRBJ1-2	CASKEGPNYGYTF	TGTGCCAGCAAGGAGGGGCCCAACTATGGCTACACCTTC
TRBD1	TRBV15	.	TRBJ2-5	CATSRDRPSTGGETQYF	TGTGCCACCAGCAGAGATCGACCATCGACAGGGGGCGAGACCCAGTACTTC
TRBD2	TRBV4-2	.	TRBJ2-5	CASSQGVSGGETQYF	TGTGCCAGCAGCCAAGGGGTTAGCGGGGGGGAGACCCAGTACTTC
.	TRBV6-6	.	TRBJ2-7	CASRTGFGTYEQYF	TGTGCCAGCAGAACAGGGTTTGGGACCTACGAGCAGTACTTC
TRBD2	TRBV19	.	TRBJ2-3	CASSAGTSRRDTQYF	TGTGCCAGTAGCGCTGGGACTAGCCGTAGAGATACGCAGTATTTT
.	TRBV2	.	TRBJ2-5	CASKRGLGETQYF	TGTGCCAGCAAGAGGGGACTTGGTGAGACCCAGTACTTC
TRBD2	TRBV9	.	TRBJ2-7	CASSEGSGRSYEQYF	TGTGCCAGCAGCGAGGGTAGCGGGAGAAGTTACGAGCAGTACTTC
.	TRBV11-1	.	TRBJ2-7	CASSLAGTRYNEQYF	TGTGCCAGCAGCTTAGCGGGCACCCGCTATAACGAGCAGTACTTC
.	TRBV7-6	once	TRBJ2-5	CASRMGLGETQYF	TGTGCCAGCAGAATGGGGCTAGGAGAGACCCAGTACTTC
.	TRBV7-2	once	TRBJ2-5	CASSLIRLQGQETQYF	TGTGCCAGCAGCCTCATTCGTTTACAGGGACAAGAGACCCAGTACTTC
TRBD2	TRBV7-3	.	TRBJ2-5	CASSGGGGMEETQYF	TGTGCCAGCAGCGGCGGGGGGGGGATGGAAGAGACCCAGTACTTC
.	TRBV7-2	.	TRBJ1-3	CASSSTGTPGNTIYF	TGTGCCAGCAGCTCGACCGGGACACCAGGAAACACCATATATTTT
TRBD2	TRBV5-1	few	TRBJ2-2	CASSWDYNTGELFF	TGCGCCAGCAGTTGGGACTATAACACCGGGGAGCTGTTTTTT
TRBD2	TRBV15	.	TRBJ2-3	CATSRDVRRGSTDTQYF	TGTGCCACCAGCAGAGATGTAAGGCGGGGGAGCACAGATACGCAGTATTTT
.	TRBV7-2	.	TRBJ2-7	CASGLGAPYEQYF	TGTGCCAGCGGCTTGGGCGCCCCCTACGAGCAGTACTTC
.	TRBV7-9	.	TRBJ2-7	CASSLSRAGTKRSSYEQYF	TGTGCCAGCAGCTTATCCAGGGCTGGTACGAAAAGGAGCTCCTACGAGCAGTACTTC
.	TRBV7-3	.	TRBJ2-4	CASSLYGGPENIQYF	TGTGCCAGCAGCTTATACGGGGGGCCGGAAAACATTCAGTACTTC
TRBD2	TRBV5-6	.	TRBJ2-3	CASSPRGGDTQYF	TGTGCCAGCAGCCCGCGGGGGGGAGATACGCAGTATTTT
TRBD2	TRBV19	.	TRBJ2-3	CASSETSGVQDTQYF	TGTGCCAGTTCTGAGACTAGCGGGGTTCAGGATACGCAGTATTTT
.	TRBV6-6	.	TRBJ2-3	CASSYAPGLFTDTQYF	TGTGCCAGCAGTTACGCACCGGGACTTTTCACAGATACGCAGTATTTT
.	TRBV7-2	.	TRBJ2-6	CASSLVGGGANVLTF	TGTGCCAGCAGCTTAGTGGGGGGAGGGGCCAACGTCCTGACTTTC
.	TRBV2	.	TRBJ2-4	CASSTDYSLQYF	TGTGCCAGCAGTACGGACTATTCACTTCAGTACTTC
.	TRBV2	.	TRBJ1-4	CASTGRATNEKLFF	TGTGCCAGCACAGGCAGGGCAACTAATGAAAAACTGTTTTTT
TRBD1	TRBV7-2	.	TRBJ1-5	CASSFTGTEYQPQHF	TGTGCCAGCAGCTTCACCGGGACAGAATATCAGCCCCAGCATTTT
.	TRBV9	.	TRBJ1-2	CASKETGGSYTF	TGTGCCAGCAAAGAAACAGGCGGAAGCTACACCTTC
.	TRBV9	.	TRBJ2-2	CASSVAMNTGELFF	TGTGCCAGCAGCGTAGCTATGAACACCGGGGAGCTGTTTTTT
TRBD1	TRBV5-1	.	TRBJ1-5	CASSFSPLSGTGGNQPQHF	TGCGCCAGCAGCTTTTCCCCATTATCCGGGACAGGGGGTAATCAGCCCCAGCATTTT
.	TRBV9	few	TRBJ2-3	CASSVGQLANTDTQYF	TGTGCCAGCAGCGTAGGTCAACTAGCTAACACAGATACGCAGTATTTT
.	TRBV19	.	TRBJ2-1	CASSLDLNYNEQFF	TGTGCCAGTAGTCTCGACTTGAATTACAATGAGCAGTTCTTC
.	TRBV6-6	.	TRBJ2-7	CASSLPSAIEQYF	TGTGCCAGCAGTCTCCCGTCTGCGATAGAGCAGTACTTC
TRBD2	TRBV7-9	.	TRBJ2-2	CASSFGSGAGAGTGELFF	TGTGCCAGCAGCTTTGGTAGTGGCGCGGGAGCGGGCACCGGGGAGCTGTTTTTT
TRBD1	TRBV7-3	.	TRBJ1-2	CASSPTGDMDYGYTF	TGTGCCAGCAGTCCGACAGGGGATATGGACTATGGCTACACCTTC
TRBD1	TRBV5-1	few	TRBJ2-2	CASSSRDSWTGELFF	TGCGCCAGCAGCAGTAGGGACAGTTGGACCGGGGAGCTGTTTTTT
.	TRBV7-8	.	TRBJ2-7	CASSFQAYEQYF	TGTGCCAGCAGCTTCCAGGCCTACGAGCAGTACTTC
.	TRBV11-2	.	TRBJ1-1	CASSRGWMNTEAFF	TGTGCCAGCAGCCGAGGGTGGATGAACACTGAAGCTTTCTTT
TRBD2	TRBV27	few	TRBJ2-7	CASSLKGGTYEQYF	TGTGCCAGCAGTCTGAAGGGAGGGACCTACGAGCAGTACTTC
.	TRBV19	few	TRBJ2-1	CASSIREYQFF	TGTGCCAGTAGTATCAGGGAATACCAGTTCTTC
.	TRBV9	.	TRBJ2-5	CASSVGPPGETQYF	TGTGCCAGCAGCGTAGGTCCCCCGGGAGAGACCCAGTACTTC
.	TRBV28	.	TRBJ2-7	CASTDTRTYEQYF	TGTGCCAGCACCGACACAAGGACCTACGAGCAGTACTTC
.	TRBV2	.	TRBJ1-1	CASRGDMNTEAFF	TGTGCCAGCAGAGGGGATATGAACACTGAAGCTTTCTTT
.	TRBV15	.	TRBJ2-7	CATEVRGEREQYF	TGTGCCACCGAGGTGCGGGGAGAACGCGAGCAGTACTTC
.	TRBV7-6	.	TRBJ2-2	CASSPRAGELFF	TGTGCCAGCAGCCCCCGGGCCGGGGAGCTGTTTTTT
.	TRBV2	few	TRBJ2-4	CASSGGGGRDIQYF	TGTGCCAGCAGTGGGGGGGGCGGTCGGGACATTCAGTACTTC
.	TRBV7-3	.	TRBJ1-1	CASSLTYAVDTEAFF	TGTGCCAGCAGCTTAACGTACGCAGTCGACACTGAAGCTTTCTTT
.	TRBV6-6	few	TRBJ2-7	CASSYSSQGVYEQYF	TGTGCCAGCAGTTACTCGAGTCAGGGCGTCTACGAGCAGTACTTC
.	TRBV27	.	TRBJ2-7	CASSRGGRQSYEQHF	TGTGCCAGCAGTCGTGGAGGGAGACAGAGCTACGAGCAGCACTTC
TRBD2	TRBV27	.	TRBJ2-7	CASRVMLAGVFEQYF	TGTGCCAGCAGGGTGATGCTAGCGGGAGTATTTGAGCAGTACTTC
.	TRBV7-2	.	TRBJ2-6	CASSLQAAGANVLTF	TGTGCCAGCAGCTTACAGGCCGCTGGGGCCAACGTCCTGACTTTC
.	TRBV7-9	.	TRBJ1-1	CSSSLSGVEAFF	TGTTCCAGCAGCTTATCGGGAGTTGAAGCTTTCTTT
TRBD1	TRBV4-2	few	TRBJ2-7	CASSQAGTGYEQYF	TGTGCCAGCAGCCAAGCCGGGACAGGCTACGAGCAGTACTTC
TRBD2	TRBV27	.	TRBJ2-4	CASSLSGSTKNIQYF	TGTGCCAGCAGTTTAAGCGGGAGTACCAAAAACATTCAGTACTTC
TRBD1	TRBV10-3	.	TRBJ1-3	CAISEGTGHSGNTIYF	TGTGCCATCAGTGAAGGGACAGGGCACTCTGGAAACACCATATATTTT
.	TRBV7-2	.	TRBJ2-2	CASSLITNTGELFF	TGTGCCAGCAGCTTAATCACGAACACCGGGGAGCTGTTTTTT